This record concerns one T cell receptor beta chain sequence. Its antigen is currently unknown. The sample originates from a study of T cell responses to AZD1222 COVID-19 vaccine. Points from the study as a whole: Donors, mostly white British, included more females; clonal diversity was possibly underestimated.

Germline lookup yields CDR1 KGHSH and CDR2 LQKENI. The V and J ends lost 6 bases and 0 bases respectively, with 17 bases between them. The CDR3 loop spans 16 amino acids. The data were produced by immunoSEQ multiplex PCR, yet TCRdb's version contains in-frame clones alone and is incomplete. The table lists 50,000 to 65,000 clones, around nine tenths of them singletons. The material was peripheral blood, obtained on day 0 of AZD1222 vaccination. This TCR was recovered from an adult in good health. The chain uses TRBV18 and TRBJ1-2, with a weak D call TRBD1 (5 bases). This CDR3 reads CASSPGGIDSNYGYTF. The CDR3 DNA follows: TGTGCCAGCTCCCCCGGGGGAATTGACTCTAACTATGGCTACACCTTC.